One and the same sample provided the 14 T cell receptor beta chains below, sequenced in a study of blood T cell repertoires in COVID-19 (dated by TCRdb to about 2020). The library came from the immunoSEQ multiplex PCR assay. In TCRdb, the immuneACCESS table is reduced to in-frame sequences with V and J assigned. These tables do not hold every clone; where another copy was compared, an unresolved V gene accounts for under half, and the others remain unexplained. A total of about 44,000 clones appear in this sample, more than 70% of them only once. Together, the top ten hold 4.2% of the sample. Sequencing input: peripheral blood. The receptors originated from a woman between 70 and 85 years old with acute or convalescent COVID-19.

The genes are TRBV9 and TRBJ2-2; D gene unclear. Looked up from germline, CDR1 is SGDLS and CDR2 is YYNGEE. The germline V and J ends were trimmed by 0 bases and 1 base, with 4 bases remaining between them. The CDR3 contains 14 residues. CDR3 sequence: CASSVERNTGELFF. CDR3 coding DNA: TGTGCCAGCAGCGTAGAGAGGAACACCGGGGAGCTGTTTTTT.

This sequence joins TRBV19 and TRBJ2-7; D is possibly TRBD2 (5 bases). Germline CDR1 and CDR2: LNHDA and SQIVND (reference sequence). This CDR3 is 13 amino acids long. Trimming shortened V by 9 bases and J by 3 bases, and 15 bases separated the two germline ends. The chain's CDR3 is CASSTTSGYEQYF. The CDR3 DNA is TGTGCCAGCTCGACTACGAGCGGCTACGAGCAGTACTTC. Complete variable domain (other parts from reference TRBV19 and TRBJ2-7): DGGITQSPKYLFRKEGQNVTLSCEQNLNHDAMYWYRQDPGQGLRLIYYSQIVNDFQKGDIAEGYSVSREKKESFPLTVTSAQKNPTAFYLCASSTTSGYEQYFGPGTRLTVT.

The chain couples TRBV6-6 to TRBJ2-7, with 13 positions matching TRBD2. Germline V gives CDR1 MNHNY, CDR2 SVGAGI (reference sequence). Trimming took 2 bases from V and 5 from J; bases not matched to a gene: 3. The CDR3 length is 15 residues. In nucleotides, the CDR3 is TGTGCCAGCAGTTACGCTGGACTAGCGGGAGACGAGCAGTACTTC. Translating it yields CASSYAGLAGDEQYF.

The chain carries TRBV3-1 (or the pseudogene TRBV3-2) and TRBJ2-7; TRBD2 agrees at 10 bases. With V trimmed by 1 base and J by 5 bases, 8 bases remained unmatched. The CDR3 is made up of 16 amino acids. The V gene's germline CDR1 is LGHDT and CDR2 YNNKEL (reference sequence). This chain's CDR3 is CASSQVWPSGSHEQYF. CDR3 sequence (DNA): TGTGCCAGCAGCCAAGTTTGGCCTAGCGGGAGCCACGAGCAGTACTTC.

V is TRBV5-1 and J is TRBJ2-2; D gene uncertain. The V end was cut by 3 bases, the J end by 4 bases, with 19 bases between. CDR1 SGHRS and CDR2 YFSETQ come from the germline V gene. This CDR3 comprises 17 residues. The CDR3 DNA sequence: TGCGCCAGCAGCTCCACGCGTCCAGGATCGAGCACCGGGGAGCTGTTTTTT. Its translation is CASSSTRPGSSTGELFF. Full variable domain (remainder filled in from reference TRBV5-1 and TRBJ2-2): KAGVTQTPRYLIKTRGQQVTLSCSPISGHRSVSWYQQTPGQGLQFLFEYFSETQRNKGNFPGRFSGRQFSNSRSEMNVSTLELGDSALYLCASSSTRPGSSTGELFFGEGSRLTVL.

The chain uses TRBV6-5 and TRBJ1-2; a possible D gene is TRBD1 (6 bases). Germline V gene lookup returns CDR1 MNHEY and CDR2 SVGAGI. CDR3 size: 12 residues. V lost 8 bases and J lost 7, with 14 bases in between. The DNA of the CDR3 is TGTGCCAGCTCTAGAGGGGGGGGTGGCTACACCTTC. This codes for CASSRGGGGYTF.

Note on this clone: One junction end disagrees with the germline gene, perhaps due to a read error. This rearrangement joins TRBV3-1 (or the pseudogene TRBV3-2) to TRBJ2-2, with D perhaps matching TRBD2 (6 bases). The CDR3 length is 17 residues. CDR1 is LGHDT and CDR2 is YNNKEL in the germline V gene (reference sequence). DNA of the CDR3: TGTGCCAGCACCCAAAGAGGAGGGAGGAGGATGGACGGGGAGCTGTTTTTT. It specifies CASTQRGGRRMDGELFF.

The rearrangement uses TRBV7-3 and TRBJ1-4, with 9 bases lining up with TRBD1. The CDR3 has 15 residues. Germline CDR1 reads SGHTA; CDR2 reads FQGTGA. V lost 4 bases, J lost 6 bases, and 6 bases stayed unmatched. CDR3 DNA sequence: TGTGCCAGCAGCTCTACAGGGGGCGTGGATGAAAAACTGTTTTTT. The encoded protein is CASSSTGGVDEKLFF.

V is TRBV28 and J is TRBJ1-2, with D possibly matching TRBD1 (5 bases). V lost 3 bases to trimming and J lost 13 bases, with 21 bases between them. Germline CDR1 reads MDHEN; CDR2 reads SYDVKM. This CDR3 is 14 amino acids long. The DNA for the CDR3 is TGTGCCAGCAGTTTGGGCCAGGGCGATTTATACATCACCTTC. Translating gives CASSLGQGDLYITF.

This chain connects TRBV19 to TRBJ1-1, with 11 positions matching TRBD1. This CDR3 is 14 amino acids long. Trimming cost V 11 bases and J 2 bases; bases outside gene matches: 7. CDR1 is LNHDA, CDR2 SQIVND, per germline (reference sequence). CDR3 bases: TGTGCCTCAAAAGGACAGGGGGCTAACACTGAAGCTTTCTTT. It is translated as CASKGQGANTEAFF.

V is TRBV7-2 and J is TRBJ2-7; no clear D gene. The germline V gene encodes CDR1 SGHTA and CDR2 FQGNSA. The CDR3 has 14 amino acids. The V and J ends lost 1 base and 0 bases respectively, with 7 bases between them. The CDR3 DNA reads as TGTGCCAGCAGCTTAGGGGCCAGCTCCTACGAGCAGTACTTC. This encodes CASSLGASSYEQYF.

The CDR3 is CASSLPLAGSGVETQYF. The CDR3 DNA reads TGTGCCAGCAGCTTGCCCCTAGCGGGGAGTGGCGTGGAGACCCAGTACTTC. V usage is TRBV5-4 and J usage is TRBJ2-5, with 9 bases identical to TRBD2. V gave up 1 base and J gave up 5 bases; unmatched junction bases: 12. The CDR3 loop spans 17 amino acids. Germline assignment: CDR1 SGHNT and CDR2 YYREEE (reference sequence).

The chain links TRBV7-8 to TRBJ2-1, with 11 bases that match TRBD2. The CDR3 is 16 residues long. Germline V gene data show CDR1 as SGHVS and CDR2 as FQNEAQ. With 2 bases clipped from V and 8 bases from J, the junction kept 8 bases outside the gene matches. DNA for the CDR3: TGTGCCAGCAGCTTATTGGTAGCGGGAGGGGGCTATGAGCAGTTCTTC. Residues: CASSLLVAGGGYEQFF.

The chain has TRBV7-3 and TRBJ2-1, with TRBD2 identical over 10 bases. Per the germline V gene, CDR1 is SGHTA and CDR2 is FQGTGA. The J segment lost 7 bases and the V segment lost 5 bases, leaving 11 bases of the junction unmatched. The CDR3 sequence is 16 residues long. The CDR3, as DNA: TGTGCCAGCAGCCGCACGGCTAGCGGGAGTACGAATGAGCAGTTCTTC. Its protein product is CASSRTASGSTNEQFF.